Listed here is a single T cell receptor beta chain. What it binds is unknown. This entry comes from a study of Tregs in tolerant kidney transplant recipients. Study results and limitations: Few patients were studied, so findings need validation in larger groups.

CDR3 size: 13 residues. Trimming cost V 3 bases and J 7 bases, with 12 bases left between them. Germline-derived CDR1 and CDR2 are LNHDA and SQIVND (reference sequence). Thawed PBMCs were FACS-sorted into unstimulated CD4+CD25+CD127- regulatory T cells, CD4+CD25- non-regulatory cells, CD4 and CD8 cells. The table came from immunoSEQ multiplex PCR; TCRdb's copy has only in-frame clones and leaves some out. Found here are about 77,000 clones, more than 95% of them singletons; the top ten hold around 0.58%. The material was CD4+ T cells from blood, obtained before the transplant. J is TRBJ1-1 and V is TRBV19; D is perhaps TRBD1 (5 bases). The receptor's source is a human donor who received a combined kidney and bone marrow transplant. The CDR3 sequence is CASSMQGGLEAFF. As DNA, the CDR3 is TGTGCCAGTAGTATGCAGGGAGGGCTTGAAGCTTTCTTT.